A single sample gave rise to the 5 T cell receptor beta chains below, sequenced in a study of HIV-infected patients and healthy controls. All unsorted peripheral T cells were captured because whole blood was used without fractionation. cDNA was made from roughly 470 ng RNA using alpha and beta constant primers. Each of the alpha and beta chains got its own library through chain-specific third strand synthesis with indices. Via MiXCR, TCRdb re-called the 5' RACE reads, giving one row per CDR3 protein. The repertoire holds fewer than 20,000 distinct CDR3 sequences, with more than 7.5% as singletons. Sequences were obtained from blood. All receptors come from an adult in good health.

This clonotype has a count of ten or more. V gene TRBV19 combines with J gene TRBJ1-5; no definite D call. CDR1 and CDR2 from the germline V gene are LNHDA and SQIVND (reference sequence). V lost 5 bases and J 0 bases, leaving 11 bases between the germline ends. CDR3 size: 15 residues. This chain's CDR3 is CASSVQSYSNQPQHF. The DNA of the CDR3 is TGTGCCAGTAGTGTCCAATCGTATAGCAATCAGCCCCAGCATTTT. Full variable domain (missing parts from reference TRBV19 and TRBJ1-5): DGGITQSPKYLFRKEGQNVTLSCEQNLNHDAMYWYRQDPGQGLRLIYYSQIVNDFQKGDIAEGYSVSREKKESFPLTVTSAQKNPTAFYLCASSVQSYSNQPQHFGDGTRLSIL.

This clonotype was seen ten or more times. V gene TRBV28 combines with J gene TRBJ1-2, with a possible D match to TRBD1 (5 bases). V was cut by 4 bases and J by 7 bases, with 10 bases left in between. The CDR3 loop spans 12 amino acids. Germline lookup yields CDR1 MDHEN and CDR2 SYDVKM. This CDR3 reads CASSSGASGYTF. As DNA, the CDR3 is TGTGCCAGCAGTTCTGGGGCGAGTGGCTACACCTTC.

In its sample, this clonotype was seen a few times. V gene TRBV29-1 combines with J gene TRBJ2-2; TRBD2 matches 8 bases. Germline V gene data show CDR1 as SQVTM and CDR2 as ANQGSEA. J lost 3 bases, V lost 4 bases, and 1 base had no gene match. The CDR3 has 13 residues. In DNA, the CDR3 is TGCAGCGTTGTTAGCGGGGACACCGGGGAGCTGTTTTTT. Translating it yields CSVVSGDTGELFF.

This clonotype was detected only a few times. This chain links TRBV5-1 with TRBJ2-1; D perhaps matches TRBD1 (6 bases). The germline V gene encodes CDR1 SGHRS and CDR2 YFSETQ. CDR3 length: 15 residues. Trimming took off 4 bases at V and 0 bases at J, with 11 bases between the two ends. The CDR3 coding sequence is TGCGCCAGCAGCGGAGGACAGAGCTCCTACAATGAGCAGTTCTTC. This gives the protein CASSGGQSSYNEQFF.

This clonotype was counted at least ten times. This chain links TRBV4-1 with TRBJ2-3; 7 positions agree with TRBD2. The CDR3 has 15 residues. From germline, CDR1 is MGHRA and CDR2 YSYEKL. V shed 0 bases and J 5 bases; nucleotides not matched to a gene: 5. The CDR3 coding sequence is TGCGCCAGCAGCCAAGATCGACTAGCCGGAGATACGCAGTATTTT. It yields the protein CASSQDRLAGDTQYF.